What follows are 31 T cell receptor beta chains derived from one specimen sequenced in a study of cytomegalovirus exposure and HLA in healthy donors. Use of 60 Vbeta and 13 Jbeta primers characterized the PCR. This table comes from immunoSEQ multiplex PCR, and its TCRdb copy is limited to in-frame clones, with some not included. The table lists 95,000 to 150,000 clones, approximately 79% of them singletons. The source material was PBMCs. All receptors derive from a young man in good health and CMV-seronegative.

The J gene is TRBJ2-7, the V gene TRBV2; 10 bases are shared with TRBD1. Germline assignment: CDR1 SNHLY and CDR2 FYNNEI. V trimming: 6 bases; J trimming: 0 bases; junction bases outside the gene matches: 5. CDR3 length equals 15 residues. The CDR3 sequence: CASRAGTGASYEQYF. In DNA, the CDR3 is TGTGCCAGCAGAGCCGGGACAGGGGCCTCCTACGAGCAGTACTTC.

This clone was seen a few times. The chain carries TRBV7-9 and TRBJ1-4; TRBD1 aligns across 9 bases. CDR3 size: 17 residues. Trimming removed 3 bases from V and 1 base from J; junction bases left unmatched: 6. Looked up from germline, CDR1 is SEHNR and CDR2 is FQNEAQ (reference sequence). The CDR3 region is CASSLWGQGLTNEKLFF. The DNA of the CDR3 is TGTGCCAGCAGCTTGTGGGGACAGGGTTTAACTAATGAAAAACTGTTTTTT.

Only one count was recorded for this clone. V usage is TRBV28 and J usage is TRBJ2-4; D unresolved. The CDR3 sequence is 14 residues long. Germline lookup yields CDR1 MDHEN and CDR2 SYDVKM. Trimming removed 3 bases at V and 6 bases at J, with 12 bases between. Here the CDR3 DNA reads TGTGCCAGCAGTTTGTACAGCCTCGGAAACATTCAGTACTTC. Translation gives CASSLYSLGNIQYF.

The genes are TRBV29-1 and TRBJ2-3; D possibly corresponds to TRBD2 (5 bases). The V end lost 7 bases, the J end lost 1 base, and 15 bases lay between the germline ends. Germline CDR1 is SQVTM and CDR2 is ANQGSEA. The CDR3 extends over 14 amino acids. CDR3: CSAALGRGTDTQYF. CDR3 DNA sequence: TGCAGCGCGGCCCTCGGGCGGGGCACAGATACGCAGTATTTT.

The chain uses TRBV9 and TRBJ2-6; D call uncertain. This CDR3 is built from 16 residues. Trimming removed 0 bases from V and 4 bases from J, with 11 bases in between. The germline gives CDR1 SGDLS, CDR2 YYNGEE. Here the CDR3 reads CASSVAGQSGANVLTF. CDR3 in DNA: TGTGCCAGCAGCGTAGCTGGGCAATCCGGGGCCAACGTCCTGACTTTC.

Here the CDR3 reads CASRYGDSNQPQHF. The CDR3 region has the DNA TGTGCCAGCCGTTACGGGGATAGCAATCAGCCCCAGCATTTT. The chain employs TRBV28 and TRBJ1-5; no definite D call. The germline CDR1 and CDR2 sequences are MDHEN and SYDVKM. V was pared by 8 bases and J by 0 bases, with 11 bases between. CDR3 length: 14 residues.

The CDR3 coding sequence is TGTGCCAGCAGTTATCACAGGGGGCGTGTCGATGAGCAGTTCTTC. Translation gives CASSYHRGRVDEQFF. J is TRBJ2-1 and V is TRBV27, with TRBD1 matching over 9 bases. The CDR3 spans 15 residues. The germline CDR1 and CDR2 sequences are MNHEY and SMNVEV (reference sequence). The J segment lost 8 bases and the V segment lost 4 bases, leaving 9 bases of the junction unmatched.

The chain links TRBV27 to TRBJ2-1; 11 bases map to TRBD2. V dropped 2 bases and J dropped 7; count of bases not matched to a gene: 7. From germline, CDR1 is MNHEY and CDR2 SMNVEV (reference sequence). The CDR3 is 16 residues long. The CDR3 sequence: CASSLRVAGGWNEQFF. The CDR3 DNA reads TGTGCCAGCAGTTTAAGAGTAGCGGGGGGGTGGAATGAGCAGTTCTTC.

The chain links TRBV4-3 to TRBJ1-4; unclear D gene. Germline V gene sequence: CDR1 LGHNA, CDR2 YSLEER. This CDR3 has 15 amino acids. Trimming left V 4 bases short and J 3 bases short, with 12 bases between. CDR3 sequence reads: CASSPWLDSNEKLFF. Here the CDR3 DNA reads TGCGCCAGCAGCCCGTGGTTGGACTCTAATGAAAAACTGTTTTTT.

This chain uses TRBV9 with TRBJ2-1; D gene unclear. Trimming left V 0 bases short and J 2 bases short, with 6 bases between. The CDR3 length is 14 residues. CDR1 and CDR2 (germline): SGDLS, YYNGEE. The CDR3 DNA follows: TGTGCCAGCAGCGTAGACAGTACCTACAATGAGCAGTTCTTC. Its protein product is CASSVDSTYNEQFF.

The chain is built from TRBV6-1 and TRBJ2-5; TRBD2 agrees at 7 bases. In germline, CDR1 is MNHNS, CDR2 SASEGT. With V trimmed by 0 bases and J by 4 bases, 5 bases remained unmatched. There are 15 residues in the CDR3. The CDR3 nucleotides are TGTGCCAGCAGTGAAGCCCGGACTAGTTTAGAGACCCAGTACTTC. Its translation: CASSEARTSLETQYF.

This clone was seen just once. The CDR3 sequence is CASSPVGGRSYGYTF. The CDR3 DNA is TGTGCCAGCAGCCCAGTTGGGGGGAGGAGCTATGGCTACACCTTC. The chain employs TRBV7-9 and TRBJ1-2; D possibly corresponds to TRBD1 (5 bases). Looked up from germline, CDR1 is SEHNR and CDR2 is FQNEAQ (reference sequence). This CDR3 spans 15 amino acids. V was cut by 5 bases and J by 4 bases, with 17 bases left in between.

This clone was observed a single time. The V and J genes are TRBV6-1 and TRBJ2-7, with a weak D call TRBD2 (6 bases). CDR3 size: 17 residues. CDR1 MNHNS and CDR2 SASEGT come from the germline V gene. The germline V and J ends were trimmed by 2 bases and 0 bases, with 17 bases remaining between them. The CDR3 spells CASSERSGGSSSYEQYF. The CDR3 DNA reads as TGTGCCAGCAGTGAAAGGAGTGGGGGGTCAAGCTCCTACGAGCAGTACTTC.

The chain recombines TRBV10-3 with TRBJ1-2; 9 positions match TRBD1. CDR3 size: 15 residues. Per the germline V gene, CDR1 is ENHRY and CDR2 is SYGVKD. V shed 5 bases and J 4 bases; nucleotides not matched to a gene: 8. CDR3 coding DNA: TGTGCCATCAGTCGGCCGGGACAGGGCTTCTATGGCTACACCTTC. Its protein product is CAISRPGQGFYGYTF.

This clone was observed a single time. The V and J genes are TRBV10-3 and TRBJ2-7; 7 bases map to TRBD1. V lost 9 bases to trimming and J lost 2 bases; unmatched junction nucleotides: 1. CDR3 size: 11 residues. Germline-derived CDR1 and CDR2 are ENHRY and SYGVKD. CDR3 DNA: TGTGCCATTGGGACAGCCTACGAGCAGTACTTC. It translates to CAIGTAYEQYF.

V usage is TRBV7-2 and J usage is TRBJ2-3; a possible D gene is TRBD2 (7 bases). The ends were cut back, 5 bases at V and 4 bases at J, with 22 bases in the middle. This CDR3 comprises 17 residues. The germline gives CDR1 SGHTA, CDR2 FQGNSA. CDR3 nucleotides: TGTGCCAGCAGCCGAACCGCGGGGGCGAGAGGCGCAGATACGCAGTATTTT. It specifies CASSRTAGARGADTQYF.

The chain carries TRBV7-2 and TRBJ2-7; D may be TRBD1 (8 bases). The CDR3 sequence is 14 residues long. Germline assignment: CDR1 SGHTA and CDR2 FQGNSA. Trimming removed 5 bases from V and 4 bases from J, with 15 bases in between. CDR3 in amino acids: CASSQEQGGYEQYF. Here the CDR3 DNA reads TGTGCCAGCAGCCAGGAACAGGGGGGGTACGAGCAGTACTTC.

The chain recombines TRBV11-2 with TRBJ1-2; a weak D match, TRBD1 (5 bases). In germline, CDR1 is SGHAT, CDR2 FQNNGV. Deletions cut 5 bases from V and 2 bases from J, with 12 bases between. CDR3 length: 14 amino acids. The CDR3 DNA sequence: TGTGCCAGCAGCCCGACCGCAGGGAACTATGGCTACACCTTC. Amino acids: CASSPTAGNYGYTF.

The rearrangement joins TRBV28 to TRBJ1-2; D call uncertain. CDR1 is MDHEN, CDR2 SYDVKM, per germline. Trimming left V 5 bases short and J 7 bases short, with 14 bases between. The CDR3 is made up of 13 amino acids. In DNA, the CDR3 is TGTGCCAGCAGTGCCCCGGTGGGCCGTGGCTACACCTTC. This gives the protein CASSAPVGRGYTF.

This chain uses TRBV19 with TRBJ1-2; D call uncertain. Trimming shortened V by 7 bases and J by 2 bases, and 17 bases separated the two germline ends. The CDR3 has 15 residues. CDR1 and CDR2 (germline): LNHDA, SQIVND (reference sequence). The CDR3 is CASMPQAGSNYGYTF. CDR3 DNA: TGTGCCAGTATGCCCCAGGCAGGATCGAACTATGGCTACACCTTC.

The chain employs TRBV19 and TRBJ2-3; the match to TRBD2 covers 13 bases. V lost 1 base and J lost 2; bases outside the gene matches: 6. Germline CDR1 reads LNHDA; CDR2 reads SQIVND (reference sequence). This CDR3 comprises 18 residues. CDR3 nucleotides: TGTGCCAGTAGTATAGGCGGGGGACTAGCGGGGTTCACAGATACGCAGTATTTT. Protein sequence: CASSIGGGLAGFTDTQYF.

This rearrangement joins TRBV11-3 to TRBJ2-3; weak D call: TRBD2 (6 bases). CDR1 and CDR2 (germline): SGHNT, YENEEA. The germline V and J ends were trimmed by 5 bases and 6 bases, with 15 bases remaining between them. This CDR3 is built from 14 residues. DNA for the CDR3: TGTGCCAGCAGCCCTGGCGGGGCCAGGGATACGCAGTATTTT. This sequence encodes CASSPGGARDTQYF.

The CDR3 DNA follows: TGTGCCAGCAGCACAGGGGCCTGGGACACAGATACGCAGTATTTT. Its protein is CASSTGAWDTDTQYF. This rearrangement joins TRBV6-1 to TRBJ2-3; 7 positions match TRBD1. V was pared by 6 bases and J by 2 bases, with 8 bases of the junction left unmatched. Germline V gene data show CDR1 as MNHNS and CDR2 as SASEGT. The CDR3 has 15 residues.

This clone was detected a few times. The genes are TRBV27 and TRBJ2-5, with D possibly TRBD2 on 5 matching bases. Germline CDR1 reads MNHEY; CDR2 reads SMNVEV (reference sequence). Trimming took 4 bases from V and 11 from J, leaving 29 bases between them. This CDR3 comprises 17 residues. The CDR3: CASSSNLNADTIRGQYF. CDR3 nucleotide sequence: TGTGCCAGCAGTTCCAACCTAAATGCGGATACTATACGAGGGCAGTACTTC.

The rearrangement uses TRBV28 and TRBJ2-3, with D possibly matching TRBD2 (6 bases). The CDR3 runs to 14 residues. Germline values: CDR1 MDHEN, CDR2 SYDVKM. Trimming removed 10 bases at V and 0 bases at J, with 14 bases between. CDR3 nucleotide sequence: TGTGCCACCCAACCCGGGGGTAGCACAGATACGCAGTATTTT. Its translation is CATQPGGSTDTQYF.

V usage is TRBV27 and J usage is TRBJ2-5, with 7 bases fitting TRBD2. There are 15 residues in the CDR3. The J segment lost 6 bases and the V segment lost 4 bases, leaving 11 bases of the junction unmatched. Germline CDR1 is MNHEY and CDR2 is SMNVEV (reference sequence). The CDR3 spells CASSYQRGLHQTQYF. The DNA of the CDR3 is TGTGCCAGCAGTTACCAGCGGGGACTTCATCAGACCCAGTACTTC.

In regard to this clone: At one of its ends the junction is not consistent with the germline gene, which may arise from a read error. The chain employs TRBV7-6 and TRBJ2-6, with D tentatively TRBD2 (6 bases). Germline V gene data show CDR1 as SGHVS and CDR2 as FNYEAQ. This CDR3 has 16 amino acids. DNA for the CDR3: TGTGCCAGCAGGGGGTGGAGGGGCTCTGGGGCCAACGGCCTGACTTTC. Protein product: CASRGWRGSGANGLTF.

The V and J genes are TRBV7-2 and TRBJ2-1, with D unclear. Trimming cost V 5 bases and J 0 bases, with 8 bases left between them. This CDR3 spans 14 amino acids. The germline V gene has CDR1 SGHTA and CDR2 FQGNSA. CDR3 protein: CASSPLASYNEQFF. The CDR3 nucleotides are TGTGCCAGCAGCCCTTTGGCCTCCTACAATGAGCAGTTCTTC. Variable domain in full (rest from reference TRBV7-2 and TRBJ2-1): GAGVSQSPSNKVTEKGKDVELRCDPISGHTALYWYRQSLGQGLEFLIYFQGNSAPDKSGLPSDRFSAERTGGSVSTLTIQRTQQEDSAVYLCASSPLASYNEQFFGPGTRLTVL.

The rearrangement links TRBV27 to TRBJ2-7; D possibly corresponds to TRBD1 (5 bases). The CDR3 is made up of 17 amino acids. The V and J ends lost 0 bases and 1 base respectively, with 16 bases between them. Germline-derived CDR1 and CDR2 are MNHEY and SMNVEV (reference sequence). CDR3 sequence (DNA): TGTGCCAGCAGTTTATCCACAGGTGGCTCATCTTCCTACGAGCAGTACTTC. Amino acids: CASSLSTGGSSSYEQYF.

The chain links TRBV14 to TRBJ1-2, with D maybe TRBD1 (6 bases). The germline gives CDR1 SGHDN, CDR2 FVKESK. The CDR3 is made up of 15 amino acids. V was shortened by 0 bases and J by 6 bases, with 14 bases between the two germline ends. CDR3 loop: CASSQDWQGSDGYTF. The CDR3 bases are TGTGCCAGCAGCCAAGATTGGCAGGGGAGCGATGGCTACACCTTC.

A note on this clone: One end of the junction is discordant with germline, which a read error may explain. CDR3 bases: TGTGCCAGCAGCTCCCGGGACAAACTCCAGTTC. Translated, it gives CASSSRDKLQF. The gene calls are TRBV28 and TRBJ1-2; D perhaps matches TRBD1 (6 bases). The CDR3 runs 11 residues. CDR1 and CDR2 from the germline V gene are MDHEN and SYDVKM.